The source of this TCR beta chain is a study of blood T cell repertoires in COVID-19. Study as a whole: Samples came from the United States, Italy and Spain, spanning acute and convalescent COVID-19.

Enrollment of patients from Seattle took place during active infection, with longitudinal follow-up. Some clones are missing from TCRdb's copy, which holds only in-frame ones; the method was immunoSEQ multiplex PCR. The table has some 180,000 clones, approximately 80% seen once. The receptor comes from a middle-aged woman with COVID-19, enrolled during active disease. Sequencing was performed on peripheral blood.

This chain's CDR3 is CASLRDSSNTEAFF. Here the CDR3 DNA reads TGCGCCAGCCTTAGGGACAGCTCGAACACTGAAGCTTTCTTT. The genes are TRBV10-2 and TRBJ1-1; 7 bases match TRBD1. With 8 bases clipped from V and 1 base from J, the junction kept 7 bases outside the gene matches. CDR3 length equals 14 residues. Germline V lookup: CDR1 WSHSY, CDR2 SAAADI.